Sequencing of this T cell receptor (beta chain) was carried out in a study of Graves' ophthalmopathy and Graves' hyperthyroidism. This clonotype was recorded at least ten times. With 5 bases clipped from V and 3 bases from J, the junction kept 7 bases outside the gene matches. There are 15 residues in the CDR3. Germline V gene sequence: CDR1 LNHNV, CDR2 YYDKDF (reference sequence). RNA transcripts provided the template for amplifying TCR beta CDR3 regions. HTBI primers were employed in first-round RT-PCR, then a second-round multiplex PCR followed. MiXCR, applied by TCRdb to the multiplex PCR reads, yields one record per CDR3 protein. The sample carries approximately 160,000 distinct CDR3 sequences, around 40% recorded once.

Sequencing was done on a sample of peripheral blood. The sequence was collected from a man aged 25 to 40 with Graves' ophthalmopathy. The chain couples TRBV15 to TRBJ1-5; TRBD1 aligns across 7 bases. For the CDR3, the DNA is TGTGCCACCAGCGTATACAGGGGACTCAATCAGCCCCAGCATTTT. It is translated as CATSVYRGLNQPQHF.